This TCR beta chain was sequenced in a study of vaccination effects on CD4 cells after COVID-19. V was pared by 6 bases and J by 7 bases, with 15 bases between. Looked up from germline, CDR1 is SQVTM and CDR2 is ANQGSEA. The CDR3 length is 12 residues. Remarks on this clone: What it recognizes is unknown.

With the ViraFEST assay, the study expanded antigen-specific CD4+ T cells using viral peptide pools, then sequenced them. Subsequent to a culture period of around eleven days, CD4+ T cells were isolated. Testing of the vaccine recipients showed negative nucleocapsid antibodies and no prior SARS-CoV-2 infection. The table came from immunoSEQ multiplex PCR; TCRdb's copy has only in-frame clones and leaves some out. The data show 20,000 to 25,000 clones, roughly 73% seen once. V gene TRBV29-1 combines with J gene TRBJ1-1, with D maybe TRBD1 (5 bases). Sequenced here: CD4+ T cells from PBMCs cultured with HCoV-NL63 spike peptides, sampled before COVID-19 vaccination. The receptor comes from a human donor who received a COVID-19 vaccine. The CDR3 DNA follows: TGCAGCGTAAGTGGGGCCGCCCGTGAAGCTTTCTTT. Its protein is CSVSGAAREAFF.